The text below deals with one T cell receptor (beta chain). This specimen comes from a study of blood T cell repertoires in COVID-19. Across the study: The study drew acute and convalescent COVID-19 samples from the United States, Italy and Spain. Sample material is recorded as cDNA or gDNA derived from T cells, B-cell-depleted T cells, or PBMCs.

The CDR3 sequence is 13 residues long. Looked up from germline, CDR1 is SNHLY and CDR2 is FYNNEI. The V end was cut by 8 bases, the J end by 7 bases, with 15 bases between. In the original processing: Amplified reference gene primers provided the basis for estimating nucleated cell counts. Using immunoSEQ multiplex PCR, the repertoire was profiled, and TCRdb retains in-frame clones only, with some absent. V, J and clone size were drawn from that table, and D and trimming were deduced from the DNA. The sample lists about 250,000 clones, 86% seen once, with 5% to 6% in the top ten. This chain connects TRBV2 to TRBJ2-1; a possible D gene is TRBD1 (7 bases). The sequenced sample consisted of peripheral blood. The receptor was derived from a woman aged 80 or over with COVID-19, enrolled during active disease. CDR3 DNA sequence: TGTGCCAGCGATCAACAGGGGAGGAATGAGCAGTTCTTC. Translating gives CASDQQGRNEQFF. The variable domain in full, with the rest retrieved from reference TRBV2 and TRBJ2-1, is EPEVTQTPSHQVTQMGQEVILRCVPISNHLYFYWYRQILGQKVEFLVSFYNNEISEKSEIFDDQFSVERPDGSNFTLKIRSTKLEDSAMYFCASDQQGRNEQFFGPGTRLTVL.